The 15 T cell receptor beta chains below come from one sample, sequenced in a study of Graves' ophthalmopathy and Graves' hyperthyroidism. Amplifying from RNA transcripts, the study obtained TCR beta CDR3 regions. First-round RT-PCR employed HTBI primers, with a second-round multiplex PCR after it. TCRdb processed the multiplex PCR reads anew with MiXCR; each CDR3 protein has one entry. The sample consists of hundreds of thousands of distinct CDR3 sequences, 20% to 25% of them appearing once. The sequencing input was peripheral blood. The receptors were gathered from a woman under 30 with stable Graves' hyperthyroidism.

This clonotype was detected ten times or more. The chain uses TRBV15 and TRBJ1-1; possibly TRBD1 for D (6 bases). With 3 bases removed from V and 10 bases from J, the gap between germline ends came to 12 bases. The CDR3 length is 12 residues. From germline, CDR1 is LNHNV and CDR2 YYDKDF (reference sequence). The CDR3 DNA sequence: TGTGCCACCAGCAGTACGGGACACGGAGCTTTCTTT. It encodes CATSSTGHGAFF.

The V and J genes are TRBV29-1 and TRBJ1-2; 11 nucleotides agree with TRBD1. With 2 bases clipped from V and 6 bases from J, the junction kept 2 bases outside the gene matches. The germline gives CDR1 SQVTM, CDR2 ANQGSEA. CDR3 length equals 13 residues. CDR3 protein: CSVEPGQGDGYTF. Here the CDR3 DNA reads TGCAGCGTTGAACCGGGACAGGGGGATGGCTACACCTTC.

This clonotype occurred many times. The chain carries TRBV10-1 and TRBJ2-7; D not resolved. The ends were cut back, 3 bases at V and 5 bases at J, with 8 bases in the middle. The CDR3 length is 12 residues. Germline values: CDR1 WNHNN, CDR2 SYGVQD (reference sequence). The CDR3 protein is CASSESINEQYF. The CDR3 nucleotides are TGCGCCAGCAGTGAATCCATAAACGAGCAGTACTTC.

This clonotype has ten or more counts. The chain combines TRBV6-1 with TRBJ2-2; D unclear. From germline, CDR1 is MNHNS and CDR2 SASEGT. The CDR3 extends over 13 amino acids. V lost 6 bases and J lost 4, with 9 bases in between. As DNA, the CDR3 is TGTGCCAGCAGCCCACGAACCACCGGGGAGCTGTTTTTT. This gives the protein CASSPRTTGELFF.

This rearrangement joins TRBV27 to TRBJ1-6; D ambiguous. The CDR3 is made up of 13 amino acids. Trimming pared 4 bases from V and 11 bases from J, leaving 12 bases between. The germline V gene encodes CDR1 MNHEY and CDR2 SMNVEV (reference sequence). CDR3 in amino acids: CASSYGPIAPLHF. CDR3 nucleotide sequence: TGTGCCAGCAGTTACGGACCAATTGCACCCCTCCACTTT.

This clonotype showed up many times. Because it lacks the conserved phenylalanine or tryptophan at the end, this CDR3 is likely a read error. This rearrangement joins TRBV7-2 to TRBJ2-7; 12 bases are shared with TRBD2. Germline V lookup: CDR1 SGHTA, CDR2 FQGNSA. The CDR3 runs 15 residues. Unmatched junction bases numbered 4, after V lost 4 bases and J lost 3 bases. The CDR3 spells CASSSRLAGVYEQYL. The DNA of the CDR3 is TGTGCCAGCAGCTCCCGACTAGCGGGAGTCTACGAGCAGTACCTC.

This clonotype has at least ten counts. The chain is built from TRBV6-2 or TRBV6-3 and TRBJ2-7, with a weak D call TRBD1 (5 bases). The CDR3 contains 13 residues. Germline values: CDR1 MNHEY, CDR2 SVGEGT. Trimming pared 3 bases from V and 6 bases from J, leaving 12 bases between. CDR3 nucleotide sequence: TGTGCCAGCAGTTATGACAGACGCGTCGAGCAGTACTTC. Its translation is CASSYDRRVEQYF.

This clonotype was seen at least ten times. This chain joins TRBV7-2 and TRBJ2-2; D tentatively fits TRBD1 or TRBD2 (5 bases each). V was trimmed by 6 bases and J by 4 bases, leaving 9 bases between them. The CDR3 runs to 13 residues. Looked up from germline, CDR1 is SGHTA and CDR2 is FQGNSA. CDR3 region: CASRTGPTGELFF. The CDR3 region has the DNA TGTGCCAGCAGGACGGGACCCACCGGGGAGCTGTTTTTT.

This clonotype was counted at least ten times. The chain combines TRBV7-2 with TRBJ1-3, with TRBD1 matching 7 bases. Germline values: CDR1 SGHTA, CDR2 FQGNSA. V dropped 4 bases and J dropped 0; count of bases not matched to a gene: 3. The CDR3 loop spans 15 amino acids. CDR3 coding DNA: TGTGCCAGCAGCTGGACAGGTACCTCTGGAAACACCATATATTTT. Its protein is CASSWTGTSGNTIYF.

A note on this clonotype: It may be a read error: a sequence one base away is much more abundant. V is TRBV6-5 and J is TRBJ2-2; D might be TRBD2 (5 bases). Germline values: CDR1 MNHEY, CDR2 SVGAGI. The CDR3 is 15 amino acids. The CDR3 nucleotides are TGTGCCAGCAGTTACAGGGATTCGGGCACCGGGGAGCTGTGTTTT. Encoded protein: CASSYRDSGTGELCF.

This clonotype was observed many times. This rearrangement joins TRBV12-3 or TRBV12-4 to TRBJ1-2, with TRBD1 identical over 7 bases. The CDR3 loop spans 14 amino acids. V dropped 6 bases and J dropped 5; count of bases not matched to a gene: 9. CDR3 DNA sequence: TGTGCCAGCAGAGTTAACAGGGGAGGGTATGGCTACACCTTC. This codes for CASRVNRGGYGYTF.

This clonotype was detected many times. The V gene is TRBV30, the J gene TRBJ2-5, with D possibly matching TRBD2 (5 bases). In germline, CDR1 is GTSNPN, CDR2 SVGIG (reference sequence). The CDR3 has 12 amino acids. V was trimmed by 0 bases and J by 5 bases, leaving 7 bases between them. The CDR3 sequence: CAWSVRGETQYF. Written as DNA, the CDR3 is TGTGCCTGGAGTGTACGCGGGGAGACCCAGTACTTC.

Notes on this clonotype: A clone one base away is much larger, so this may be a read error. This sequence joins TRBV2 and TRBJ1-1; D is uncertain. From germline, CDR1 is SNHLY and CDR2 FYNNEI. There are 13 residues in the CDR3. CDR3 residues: CASSGMQDTEACF. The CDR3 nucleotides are TGTGCCAGCAGTGGAATGCAAGACACTGAAGCTTGCTTT.

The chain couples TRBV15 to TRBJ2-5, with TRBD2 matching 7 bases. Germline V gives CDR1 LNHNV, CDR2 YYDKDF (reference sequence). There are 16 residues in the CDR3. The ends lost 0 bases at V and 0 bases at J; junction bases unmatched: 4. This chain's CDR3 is CATSREWGGNQETQYF. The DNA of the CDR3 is TGTGCCACCAGCAGAGAATGGGGAGGGAACCAAGAGACCCAGTACTTC.

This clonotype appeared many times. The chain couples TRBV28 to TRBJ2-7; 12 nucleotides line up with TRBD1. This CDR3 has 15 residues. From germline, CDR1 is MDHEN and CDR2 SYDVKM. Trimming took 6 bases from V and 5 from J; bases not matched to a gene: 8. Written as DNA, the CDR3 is TGTGCCAGCAGCTCACCGGGACAGGGGGCCCACGAGCAGTACTTC. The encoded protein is CASSSPGQGAHEQYF.